The 19 T cell receptor beta chains below were found in one sample sequenced in a study of beta chain features in type 1 diabetes. cDNA synthesis used the whole RNA isolate, giving expressed TCRB sequences. Assay: immunoSEQ multiplex PCR; the TCRdb copy retains only in-frame clones and omits some. The sample shows about 140,000 clones, about 7.1% of them seen only once. Material for sequencing was central memory CD4+ T cells from blood. The receptors stem from a woman in her thirties in good health.

This clone was counted a few times. The genes are TRBV11-2 and TRBJ2-4; possibly TRBD1 for D (6 bases). CDR3 length: 13 residues. V shed 5 bases and J shed 4 bases, with 9 bases lying between them. Germline lookup yields CDR1 SGHAT and CDR2 FQNNGV. CDR3 nucleotides: TGTGCCAGCAGCATAGGACAGAAAAACATTCAGTACTTC. Protein product: CASSIGQKNIQYF.

This clone was found a few times. This chain uses TRBV6-5 with TRBJ1-2; D possibly corresponds to TRBD1 (5 bases). This CDR3 is built from 15 residues. CDR1 MNHEY and CDR2 SVGAGI come from the germline V gene. Deletions cut 4 bases from V and 5 bases from J, with 17 bases between. The DNA of the CDR3 is TGTGCCAGCAGTTCTCCAGGGTCCAACCTTTATGGCTACACCTTC. It yields the protein CASSSPGSNLYGYTF.

The chain couples TRBV7-9 to TRBJ2-3; 8 bases are shared with TRBD2. The CDR3 has 15 amino acids. V dropped 5 bases and J dropped 2; count of bases not matched to a gene: 6. Germline loops: CDR1 SEHNR, CDR2 FQNEAQ (reference sequence). DNA of the CDR3: TGTGCCAGCAGCCCCAACGGGAGGGCCACAGATACGCAGTATTTT. It is translated as CASSPNGRATDTQYF. Full variable domain (missing parts from reference TRBV7-9 and TRBJ2-3): DTGVSQNPRHKITKRGQNVTFRCDPISEHNRLYWYRQTLGQGPEFLTYFQNEAQLEKSRLLSDRFSAERPKGSFSTLEIQRTEQGDSAMYLCASSPNGRATDTQYFGPGTRLTVL.

V usage is TRBV7-2 and J usage is TRBJ2-7; 11 bases fit TRBD2. With 4 bases clipped from V and 1 base from J, the junction kept 3 bases outside the gene matches. The CDR3 is made up of 15 amino acids. CDR1 is SGHTA and CDR2 is FQGNSA in the germline V gene. The chain's CDR3 is CASSSSGRRSYEQYF. The CDR3, as DNA: TGTGCCAGCAGCTCTAGCGGGAGGCGGTCCTACGAGCAGTACTTC.

This clone was seen just once. The chain combines TRBV6-5 with TRBJ2-3; maybe TRBD2 (5 bases). The V gene's germline CDR1 is MNHEY and CDR2 SVGAGI. Trimming left V 8 bases short and J 2 bases short, with 11 bases between. The length of the CDR3 is 13 residues. DNA of the CDR3: TGTGCCAGCCGCTTAGGACTCACAGATACGCAGTATTTT. As protein: CASRLGLTDTQYF.

Only a few counts were recorded for this clone. This chain connects TRBV15 to TRBJ2-1, with TRBD2 identical over 9 bases. Trimming at V came to 3 bases and at J to 7 bases, leaving 7 bases not matched to a gene. Per germline, CDR1 LNHNV and CDR2 YYDKDF (reference sequence). This CDR3 is 15 amino acids long. The CDR3 DNA reads as TGTGCCACCAGCAGCCACCAGCGGGAGGATAATGAGCAGTTCTTC. The encoded protein is CATSSHQREDNEQFF.

The chain carries TRBV2 and TRBJ1-5, with a tentative D call TRBD1 (5 bases). The CDR3 runs 13 residues. V dropped 4 bases and J dropped 3 bases, with 7 bases sitting between them. Germline lookup yields CDR1 SNHLY and CDR2 FYNNEI. The DNA of the CDR3 is TGTGCCAGCAGTGTACAGGACAATCAGCCCCAGCATTTT. Translation gives CASSVQDNQPQHF.

This chain uses TRBV9 with TRBJ2-1, with D perhaps TRBD2 (6 bases). This CDR3 spans 17 amino acids. The V end was cut by 3 bases, the J end by 0 bases, with 16 bases between. CDR1 and CDR2 (germline): SGDLS, YYNGEE. The CDR3 is CASSAQLRGSSYNEQFF. For the CDR3, the DNA is TGTGCCAGCAGCGCCCAGCTTCGGGGGAGCTCCTACAATGAGCAGTTCTTC.

The V call is TRBV5-4, the J call TRBJ2-3; 15 bases align to TRBD2. CDR1 and CDR2 (germline): SGHNT, YYREEE (reference sequence). The CDR3 spans 16 residues. Losses at the gene ends were 4 bases for V and 5 bases for J; bases not matched to a gene: 5. For the CDR3, the DNA is TGTGCCAGCAGCCACGGACTAGCGGGAGGGGAAGATACGCAGTATTTT. Encoded protein: CASSHGLAGGEDTQYF.

In this sample, this clone turned up many times. The genes are TRBV2 and TRBJ1-2; weak D call: TRBD1 (6 bases). CDR1 is SNHLY, CDR2 FYNNEI, per germline. V was pared by 5 bases and J by 8 bases, with 12 bases between. CDR3 length: 12 amino acids. The chain's CDR3 is CASSTGYDGYTF. The CDR3 bases are TGTGCCAGCAGTACAGGGTACGACGGCTACACCTTC.

Many counts were recorded for this clone. The genes are TRBV28 and TRBJ2-3; a weak D match, TRBD1 (7 bases). The length of the CDR3 is 14 residues. The germline V gene has CDR1 MDHEN and CDR2 SYDVKM. V shed 10 bases and J shed 5 bases, with 19 bases lying between them. Written as DNA, the CDR3 is TGTGCCACAAGACAGGGAGGCCTTCAAGATACGCAGTATTTT. This codes for CATRQGGLQDTQYF.

V is TRBV19 and J is TRBJ1-1; D call uncertain. CDR3 length: 14 amino acids. Germline loops: CDR1 LNHDA, CDR2 SQIVND (reference sequence). Trimming stripped 7 bases from V and 4 bases from J, with 16 bases between. CDR3 in amino acids: CASKREGKGTEAFF. The CDR3 region has the DNA TGTGCCAGTAAGAGAGAGGGAAAAGGCACTGAAGCTTTCTTT.

This clone was found a few times. The chain carries TRBV13 and TRBJ2-5; D uncertain. The DNA end is more similar to TRBJ2-7, so the J call may be wrong. The CDR3 runs 16 residues. CDR1 PRHDT and CDR2 FYEKMQ come from the germline V gene (reference sequence). The CDR3 is CASSALHGESTYEQYF. The DNA for the CDR3 is TGTGCCAGCAGCGCCCTTCATGGAGAGTCGACCTACGAGCAGTACTTC.

At least ten counts were recorded for this clone. The chain is built from TRBV30 and TRBJ2-1, with TRBD2 as a possible D gene (6 bases). The V end was cut by 4 bases, the J end by 2 bases, with 15 bases between. The length of the CDR3 is 15 residues. CDR1 is GTSNPN and CDR2 is SVGIG in the germline V gene (reference sequence). This chain's CDR3 is CAWTFSGTPYNEQFF. DNA of the CDR3: TGTGCCTGGACCTTCTCCGGGACTCCCTACAATGAGCAGTTCTTC.

The chain links TRBV28 to TRBJ2-5; 15 bases align to TRBD2. Germline V CDR1 and CDR2: MDHEN, SYDVKM. The CDR3 totals 22 residues. Trimming removed 6 bases from V and 5 bases from J; junction bases left unmatched: 25. The CDR3 here is CASSLYPPGLAGGPVRYETQYF. In DNA form, the CDR3 reads TGTGCCAGCAGCCTATACCCTCCCGGACTAGCGGGAGGGCCGGTTCGCTACGAGACCCAGTACTTC. The variable domain in full, with the rest retrieved from reference TRBV28 and TRBJ2-5, is DVKVTQSSRYLVKRTGEKVFLECVQDMDHENMFWYRQDPGLGLRLIYFSYDVKMKEKGDIPEGYSVSREKKERFSLILESASTNQTSMYLCASSLYPPGLAGGPVRYETQYFGPGTRLLVL.

This clone was seen only a few times. This chain joins TRBV5-4 and TRBJ2-3; TRBD1 aligns across 7 bases. There are 15 residues in the CDR3. Germline CDR1 is SGHNT and CDR2 is YYREEE (reference sequence). J gave up 4 bases and V 0 bases, and 5 bases lay outside the gene matches. DNA of the CDR3: TGTGCCAGCAGCTTGGAGGGGGCCCGAGCAGATACGCAGTATTTT. It translates to CASSLEGARADTQYF.

This clone occurred a few times. The chain combines TRBV5-1 with TRBJ2-5; tentative D call: TRBD1 (6 bases). The V end lost 4 bases, the J end lost 5 bases, and 15 bases lay between the germline ends. The CDR3 totals 14 residues. Looked up from germline, CDR1 is SGHRS and CDR2 is YFSETQ. In nucleotides, the CDR3 is TGCGCCAGCAGCCCGGATACAGGGATGGAGACCCAGTACTTC. This sequence encodes CASSPDTGMETQYF.

There are a few counts of this clone. This rearrangement joins TRBV11-3 to TRBJ2-1; 10 nucleotides align to TRBD2. Germline V gene data show CDR1 as SGHNT and CDR2 as YENEEA. This CDR3 contains 15 residues. V shed 3 bases and J 7 bases; nucleotides not matched to a gene: 6. CDR3: CASSFPAGGFNEQFF. The CDR3 bases are TGTGCCAGCAGCTTTCCAGCGGGAGGGTTTAATGAGCAGTTCTTC.

The chain carries TRBV18 and TRBJ1-2; D is undetermined. CDR1 KGHSH and CDR2 LQKENI come from the germline V gene. The CDR3 sequence is 15 residues long. Trimming shortened V by 3 bases and J by 2 bases, and 13 bases separated the two germline ends. CDR3 in amino acids: CASSPAEDLNYGYTF. The CDR3 bases are TGTGCCAGCTCACCGGCCGAGGATTTGAACTATGGCTACACCTTC.